Listed below are T cell receptor beta chains from one sample, sequenced in a study of blood T cell repertoires in COVID-19. The assay was immunoSEQ multiplex PCR, and TCRdb's table has in-frame clones only and misses some. The data contain 350,000 or so clones, roughly 90% of them seen just once; the ten biggest clones take up approximately 0.97%. The source material was PBMCs or T cells enriched from blood (not recorded which). These receptors were collected from a woman aged 25 to 39 who had been exposed to COVID-19. CDR3s include the opening cysteine and the closing phenylalanine or tryptophan. D genes are given only for firm matches. A clone size is listed for some rows: how often the clone was seen (once, few, many), or a class if it is expanded.

J	D	size	length	V	CDR3	DNA
TRBJ2-7	NA	NA	13	TRBV28	CASTLAGPGEQYF	TGTGCCAGCACGCTGGCGGGTCCCGGGGAGCAGTACTTC
TRBJ1-1	NA	NA	14	TRBV3-1/TRBV3-2	CASSQAGPNTEAFF	TGTGCCAGCAGCCAGGCAGGCCCGAACACTGAAGCTTTCTTT
TRBJ1-5	TRBD1	NA	15	TRBV6-5	CASIRGARTGQPQHF	TGTGCCAGCATCAGGGGGGCGCGGACTGGACAGCCCCAGCATTTT
TRBJ1-3	NA	NA	16	TRBV27	CASWSFEGGSGNTIYF	TGTGCCAGCTGGTCCTTCGAAGGGGGCTCTGGAAACACCATATATTTT
TRBJ2-1	TRBD2	NA	16	TRBV7-9	CASSLVSSGSGYEQFF	TGTGCCAGCAGCTTAGTGTCTAGCGGGAGTGGCTATGAGCAGTTCTTC
TRBJ1-6	TRBD1	NA	15	TRBV5-1	CASSTQGGYNSPLHF	TGCGCCAGCAGCACACAGGGGGGTTATAATTCACCCCTCCACTTT
TRBJ2-7	NA	NA	12	TRBV29-1	CSAESQGYEQYF	TGCAGCGCAGAAAGCCAGGGCTACGAGCAGTACTTC
TRBJ2-7	TRBD1	few	13	TRBV5-6	CASSVGTDYEQYF	TGTGCCAGCAGCGTCGGGACAGACTACGAGCAGTACTTC
TRBJ2-7	TRBD2	NA	14	TRBV27	CASTPAGGPNEQYF	TGTGCCAGCACCCCAGCGGGAGGGCCTAACGAGCAGTACTTC
TRBJ1-2	TRBD1	NA	14	TRBV7-9	CASSLITGGYGYTF	TGTGCCAGCAGCCTGATCACAGGGGGCTATGGCTACACCTTC
TRBJ1-1	NA	NA	14	TRBV6-4	CASSLEGDPGEAFF	TGTGCCAGCTCCCTTGAGGGGGATCCTGGGGAAGCTTTCTTT
TRBJ2-3	TRBD1	NA	18	TRBV19	CASSADREGRSLTDTQYF	TGTGCCAGTAGTGCGGACAGGGAAGGGAGGTCCCTCACAGATACGCAGTATTTT
TRBJ2-7	TRBD1	NA	16	TRBV9	CASSVDSRTGRYEQYF	TGTGCCAGCAGCGTAGATAGTCGGACAGGTCGCTACGAGCAGTACTTC
TRBJ2-1	NA	few	11	TRBV30	CAWSVRNEQFF	TGTGCCTGGAGTGTACGGAATGAGCAGTTCTTC
TRBJ2-3	TRBD1	NA	16	TRBV5-6	CASSETGTARTDTQYF	TGTGCCAGCAGTGAAACCGGGACAGCACGCACAGATACGCAGTATTTT
TRBJ1-3	TRBD1	NA	15	TRBV5-1	CASSITGASGNTIYF	TGCGCCAGCAGCATAACAGGGGCCTCTGGAAACACCATATATTTT
TRBJ1-4	TRBD1	NA	16	TRBV10-3	CAISEDRGPPNEKLFF	TGTGCCATCAGTGAAGACAGGGGGCCGCCTAATGAAAAACTGTTTTTT
TRBJ1-5	NA	once	12	TRBV27	CASNPYNQPQHF	TGTGCCAGCAACCCCTACAATCAGCCCCAGCATTTT
TRBJ2-7	NA	NA	15	TRBV11-2	CASSLTETFAREQYF	TGTGCCAGCAGCTTAACCGAGACATTCGCCCGCGAGCAGTACTTC
TRBJ2-1	TRBD2	NA	13	TRBV18	CASSRRLANEQFF	TGTGCCAGCTCCCGAAGACTAGCGAATGAGCAGTTCTTC
TRBJ1-2	TRBD1	few	14	TRBV27	CASRAGQGARGYTF	TGTGCCAGCAGGGCCGGACAGGGGGCTAGGGGCTACACCTTC
TRBJ1-4	NA	few	15	TRBV14	CASSQAADWREKLFF	TGTGCCAGCAGCCAAGCGGCAGACTGGAGGGAAAAACTGTTTTTT
TRBJ2-3	NA	NA	15	TRBV14	CASSQVATPTDTQYF	TGTGCCAGCAGCCAAGTAGCCACCCCCACAGATACGCAGTATTTT
TRBJ2-3	TRBD2	NA	16	TRBV2	CASSLRLAGAADTQYF	TGTGCCAGCAGCCTTCGACTAGCGGGGGCGGCAGATACGCAGTATTTT